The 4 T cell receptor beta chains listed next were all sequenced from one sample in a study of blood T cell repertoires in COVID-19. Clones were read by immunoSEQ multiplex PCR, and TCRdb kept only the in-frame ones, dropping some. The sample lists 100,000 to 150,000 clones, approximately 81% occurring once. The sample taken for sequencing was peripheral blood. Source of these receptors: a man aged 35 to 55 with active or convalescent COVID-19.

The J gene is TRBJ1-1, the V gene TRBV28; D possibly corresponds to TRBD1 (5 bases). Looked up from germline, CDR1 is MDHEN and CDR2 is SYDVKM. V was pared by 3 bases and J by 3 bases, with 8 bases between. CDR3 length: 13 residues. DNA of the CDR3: TGTGCCAGCAGTTTGTGGGGGGACACTGAAGCTTTCTTT. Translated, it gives CASSLWGDTEAFF.

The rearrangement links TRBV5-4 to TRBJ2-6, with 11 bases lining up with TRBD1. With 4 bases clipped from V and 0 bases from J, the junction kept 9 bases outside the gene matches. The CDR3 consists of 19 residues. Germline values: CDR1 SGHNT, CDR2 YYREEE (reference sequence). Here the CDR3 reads CASSGDRGSPASGANVLTF. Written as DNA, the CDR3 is TGTGCCAGCAGCGGGGACAGGGGGAGCCCCGCCTCTGGGGCCAACGTCCTGACTTTC. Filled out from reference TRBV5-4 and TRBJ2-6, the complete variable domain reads ETGVTQSPTHLIKTRGQQVTLRCSSQSGHNTVSWYQQALGQGPQFIFQYYREEENGRGNFPPRFSGLQFPNYSSELNVNALELDDSALYLCASSGDRGSPASGANVLTFGAGSRLTVL.

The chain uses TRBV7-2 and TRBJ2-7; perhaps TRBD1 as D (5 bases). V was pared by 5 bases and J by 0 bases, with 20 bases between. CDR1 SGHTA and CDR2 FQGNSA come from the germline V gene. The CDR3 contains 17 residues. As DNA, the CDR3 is TGTGCCAGCAGCCCCCGAGACAGTTTTATTTTCTCCTACGAGCAGTACTTC. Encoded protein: CASSPRDSFIFSYEQYF.

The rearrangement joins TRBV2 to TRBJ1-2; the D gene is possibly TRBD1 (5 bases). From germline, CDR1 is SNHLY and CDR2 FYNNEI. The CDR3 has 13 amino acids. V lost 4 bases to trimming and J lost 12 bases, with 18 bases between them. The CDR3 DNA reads TGTGCCAGCAGTGTATTAAACCAGGGAGGCGACACCTTC. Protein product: CASSVLNQGGDTF.